The 8 T cell receptor beta chains listed next were all sequenced from one sample in a study of shared clonotypes between healthy human individuals (dated by TCRdb to 2019 to 2021). Library preparation employed the immunoSEQ multiplex PCR assay. TCRdb's version of the immuneACCESS table is confined to in-frame rearrangements and falls short of the full clone set. An unresolved V gene accounts for under half of the shortfall where checked; the remainder is of unknown origin. The sample table holds about 480,000 clones, of which about four fifths were seen once. Under 15% of the sample goes to the ten largest clones. Sequencing was performed on PBMCs. These receptors originate from a middle-aged woman in good health. Some clones in this sample may be carry-over from other donors' samples.

This chain links TRBV7-9 with TRBJ2-7; TRBD2 aligns across 11 bases. V gave up 4 bases and J gave up 2 bases; unmatched junction bases: 4. Per the germline V gene, CDR1 is SEHNR and CDR2 is FQNEAQ (reference sequence). The CDR3 is 15 residues long. CDR3: CASSSGTSGTYEQYF. CDR3 sequence (DNA): TGTGCCAGCAGCTCCGGGACTAGCGGCACCTACGAGCAGTACTTC.

The chain joins TRBV7-9 to TRBJ2-3; the match to TRBD2 covers 7 bases. J lost 2 bases, V lost 3 bases, and 8 bases had no gene match. The CDR3 is made up of 16 amino acids. CDR1 and CDR2 (germline): SEHNR, FQNEAQ (reference sequence). The CDR3 spells CASSLVGAGSTDTQYF. In nucleotides, the CDR3 is TGTGCCAGCAGCTTGGTAGGAGCGGGGTCCACAGATACGCAGTATTTT.

The CDR3 is CASSLLTGPEAFF. The DNA of the CDR3 is TGTGCCAGCAGCTTATTGACAGGGCCTGAAGCTTTCTTT. J is TRBJ1-1 and V is TRBV7-9; 7 positions match TRBD1. Trimming at V came to 2 bases and at J to 6 bases, leaving 3 bases not matched to a gene. CDR3 length equals 13 residues. Germline CDR1 SEHNR, CDR2 FQNEAQ (reference sequence).

J is TRBJ1-1 and V is TRBV19; D not certain. The CDR3 has 12 amino acids. V shed 5 bases and J shed 5 bases, with 9 bases lying between them. From germline, CDR1 is LNHDA and CDR2 SQIVND (reference sequence). The CDR3 nucleotides are TGTGCCAGTAGTGCGGGGTGGACTGAAGCTTTCTTT. Its translation: CASSAGWTEAFF.

The chain carries TRBV6-1 and TRBJ2-2; 10 bases fit TRBD1. Per the germline V gene, CDR1 is MNHNS and CDR2 is SASEGT. V shed 6 bases and J 5 bases; nucleotides not matched to a gene: 3. The CDR3 is 14 residues long. CDR3 protein: CASRGTGETGELFF. The CDR3 coding sequence is TGTGCCAGCAGAGGGACAGGGGAAACCGGGGAGCTGTTTTTT.

The J gene is TRBJ2-1, the V gene TRBV14, with TRBD2 as a possible D gene (5 bases). V lost 4 bases, J lost 3 bases, and 10 bases lay in between. The CDR3 is 14 residues long. From germline, CDR1 is SGHDN and CDR2 FVKESK. The CDR3, as DNA: TGTGCCAGCAGCCGAGACGACTACTACAATGAGCAGTTCTTC. Amino acid sequence: CASSRDDYYNEQFF.

The J gene is TRBJ1-3, the V gene TRBV5-6; D remains unclear. V dropped 2 bases and J dropped 0 bases, with 9 bases sitting between them. This CDR3 comprises 15 residues. Germline CDR1 is SGHDT and CDR2 is YYEEEE. The CDR3 is CASSFSGYSGNTIYF. The CDR3 DNA is TGTGCCAGCAGCTTCTCGGGATACTCTGGAAACACCATATATTTT.

About this clone: This may be a read error, as it is one base from a much larger clone. CDR3 sequence: CASSGTGEYGYTF. CDR3 in DNA: TGTGCCAGCAGCGGGACAGGGGAGTATGGCTACACCTTC. This chain links TRBV2 with TRBJ1-2; 10 nucleotides align to TRBD1. Trimming at V came to 6 bases and at J to 5 bases, leaving 3 bases not matched to a gene. CDR1 is SNHLY, CDR2 FYNNEI, per germline. The CDR3 contains 13 residues. The whole variable domain, filled in from reference TRBV2 and TRBJ1-2, reads EPEVTQTPSHQVTQMGQEVILRCVPISNHLYFYWYRQILGQKVEFLVSFYNNEISEKSEIFDDQFSVERPDGSNFTLKIRSTKLEDSAMYFCASSGTGEYGYTFGSGTRLTVV.